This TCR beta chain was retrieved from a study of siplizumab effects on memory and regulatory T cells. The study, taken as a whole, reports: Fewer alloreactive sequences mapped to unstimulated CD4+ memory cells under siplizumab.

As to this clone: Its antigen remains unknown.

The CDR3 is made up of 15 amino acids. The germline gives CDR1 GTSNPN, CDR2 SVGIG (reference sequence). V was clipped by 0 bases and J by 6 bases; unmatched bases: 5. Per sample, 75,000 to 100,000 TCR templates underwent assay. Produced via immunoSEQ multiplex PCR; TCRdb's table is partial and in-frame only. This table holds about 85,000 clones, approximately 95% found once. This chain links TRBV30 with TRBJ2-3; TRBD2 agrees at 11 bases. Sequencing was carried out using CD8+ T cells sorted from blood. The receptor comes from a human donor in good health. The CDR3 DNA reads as TGTGCCTGGAGTGTGACTAGCGGGACGGGGGATACGCAGTATTTT. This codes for CAWSVTSGTGDTQYF.